This T cell receptor (beta chain) stems from a study of blood T cell repertoires in COVID-19 (TCRdb year 2020). Regarding the research as a whole: Samples from collaborators originated in the United States, Italy and Spain and spanned both the acute and convalescent phases of COVID-19. Sample metadata almost always included a de-identified subject ID, COVID-19 status, age in years and sex. Samples were obtained from the ongoing ImmuneRACE study (first 160 participants) and from over a thousand subjects provided by 6 global collaborators. A freely available public database, intended as a resource for researchers studying the immune response to SARS-CoV-2, is where the repertoires were released. Where HLA class I and class II types were available, the types were taken from metadata supplied by the sample provider, not from assay-based typing. The dataset comprised deeply sampled blood TCRbeta repertoires from subjects exposed to, actively infected with, or recovered from COVID-19. The material from the prospective study consisted of cDNA or gDNA derived from T cells, B-cell-depleted T cells, or PBMCs.

The immunoSEQ Assay, a bias-controlled multiplex PCR, was used to amplify TCRbeta CDR3 regions from genomic DNA. The original pipeline was this. The number of nucleated cells in each sample was estimated from the amplification of reference gene primers within the assay. To quantify the absolute abundance of each unique TCRbeta CDR3 rearrangement, sequence reads were collapsed and filtered. For each sample, productive Simpson clonality was calculated as the square root of Simpson's diversity index over productive rearrangements. The immuneACCESS repertoire file appears here via TCRdb, limited to in-frame rearrangements. These files lack a portion of the clones; in checked studies, under half of the deficit traces to unresolved V genes, and the cause of the others is not known. D and trimming come from the DNA, and the V and J calls and clone size come from that table. The sample table shows 250,000 to 300,000 clones, and around 90% are seen once. 2.2% of the sample comes from the top ten.

Samples from volunteer blood donors who had recovered from COVID-19 were contributed by a second Seattle source. Collaborating institutions collected whole blood in K2EDTA tubes following their own protocols. For TCRbeta analysis, collaborators shipped samples as frozen whole blood, isolated PBMCs, or DNA extracted from either of those sample types. General conclusions and limits of the study: Clinical and demographic metadata were provided uncurated, with the amount varying by source and participant.

V is reduced by 4 bases and J by 9 bases, leaving a spacing of 13 bases between them. The germline V gene encodes CDR1 MNHEY and CDR2 SVGAGI. Including the terminal cysteine and phenylalanine, the CDR3 comprises 13 residues. CDR3 DNA is the only sequence kept; it has 39 bases, read in frame from the first base. As for this clone: This clone's antigen is unknown. Qualities for individual bases were not recorded, and no much larger clone is one base off.

This sequence was found in a woman aged 50 to 65 who had recovered from COVID-19. The material sequenced was peripheral blood. This chain is built from TRBV6-5 and TRBJ2-1; the D gene is not confidently resolved. Here the CDR3 is given as CASSSPSGREQFF. The DNA is as follows: TGTGCCAGCAGTTCTCCGTCGGGTCGTGAGCAGTTCTTC.